This T cell receptor beta chain was identified during a study of cytomegalovirus exposure and HLA in healthy donors. Healthy bone marrow donors formed the donor group. With regard to this clone: Its antigen is still unknown.

The study ran its PCR with 60 Vbeta and 13 Jbeta primers. TCRdb's table, derived via immunoSEQ multiplex PCR, lists solely in-frame clones and lacks some. The data hold about 160,000 clones, with about 82% observed a single time. CDR3 length: 12 amino acids. Germline V gene sequence: CDR1 LNHDA, CDR2 SQIVND (reference sequence). With 4 bases removed from V and 5 bases from J, the gap between germline ends came to 6 bases. Study results and caveats: For TCR beta chains, V- and J-gene trimming was later linked to a missense DCLRE1C variant. Solely CMV serostatus was available to characterize immune exposure. The study carried out a later analysis of TCR beta sequences. It associated 15,000 to 20,000 of them with specific HLA alleles at a false discovery rate of 0.05.

V gene TRBV19 combines with J gene TRBJ2-1; D gene uncertain. This clonotype was sampled from a woman aged 50 to 60 in good health and CMV-seropositive. The sample was PBMCs. The CDR3 region is CASSRVNNEQFF. The CDR3 bases are TGTGCCAGTAGTAGAGTTAACAATGAGCAGTTCTTC.